This entry lists 2 T cell receptor beta chains sequenced from one sample in a study of CD4 T cells in relation to SARS-CoV-2 and coronaviruses. Some clones are missing from TCRdb's copy, which holds only in-frame ones; the method was immunoSEQ multiplex PCR. The sample holds around 65,000 clones, 75% to 90% seen once. Before the COVID-19 pandemic, during about 2011-2019, CD4+ T cells were taken from unexposed donors. The source material was memory CD4+ T cells from PBMCs. The receptors come from a human donor in good health.

V is TRBV29-1 and J is TRBJ1-2; D might be TRBD1 (6 bases). The CDR3 length is 14 residues. Germline lookup yields CDR1 SQVTM and CDR2 ANQGSEA. Trimming shortened V by 2 bases and J by 7 bases, and 17 bases separated the two germline ends. CDR3 amino acids: CSVEMWQGLAGYTF. As DNA, the CDR3 is TGCAGCGTTGAAATGTGGCAGGGGTTGGCTGGCTACACCTTC.

The chain has TRBV24-1 and TRBJ1-5; no clear D. This CDR3 contains 14 residues. Trimming removed 1 base from V and 1 base from J, with 4 bases in between. Germline lookup yields CDR1 KGHDR and CDR2 SFDVKD. The CDR3 region has the DNA TGTGCCACCAGTGATTTCGACAGCAATCAGCCCCAGCATTTT. Protein: CATSDFDSNQPQHF.